This TCR beta chain derives from a study of T cells in Graves' hyperthyroidism and ophthalmopathy (dated by TCRdb to between 2019 and 2020). With respect to the entire study: Peripheral blood was collected at initial diagnosis, before any treatment. To identify TCR V-J signatures that set the groups apart, the researchers used a discovery cohort of 100 patients, made up of roughly 40 with Graves' ophthalmopathy and about 59 with stable Graves' hyperthyroidism. An independent validation cohort of about 20 hyperthyroidism patients and approximately 15 patients who later progressed to ophthalmopathy tested prospective prediction of ophthalmopathy. The 90 to 100 discovery patients were randomly divided into training and test sets at a 7:3 ratio. Thyroid tissue and blood T-cell repertoires from several Graves' hyperthyroidism patients were also compared in the study. Following sampling, methimazole starting at 30 mg daily was given to hyperthyroidism patients, and high-dose intravenous methylprednisolone was given to ophthalmopathy patients. TCR Vbeta CDR3 sequencing of 130 to 150 peripheral blood samples (around 45 ophthalmopathy, about 80 hyperthyroidism and roughly 17 progressor patients) is reported in the paper.

TCR beta CDR3 regions were amplified from RNA transcripts. The TCR CDR3 was subjected to a first round of RT-PCR using the HTBI primer set and the Qiagen OneStep RT-PCR kit. The libraries were constructed in a second round of multiplex PCR and then size-selected and purified. Sequencing of the libraries was done on an Illumina HiSeq2000 using paired-end 100 bp reads. On the authors' methods: SOAPnuke was used to process the raw data, throwing out any read that contained adapters or uncalled bases, had a mean Phred below 15, or lacked an exact constant-primer or identifier match. COPE v1.2.5 was used to merge high-quality paired reads, and clonotypes were defined as unique nucleotide sequences. MiTCR v1.1 was used to align clonotypes to the IMGT TRBV, TRBD and TRBJ reference segments. The analysis was restricted to V-J combinations with a frequency above 0.0001, which together covered 99.2% of the repertoires. A TCS score was defined as the ratio of F50 (clonal expansion) to E x V (chaos), with BLOSUM62-based TCRdist applied between CDR3 peptides within each V-J. Welch's t-statistics and random forest reduced several hundred V-J features to about 12, which were used in a naive Bayes classifier (R e1071). Through fastp at Q25 and MiXCR, TCRdb rebuilt clones from the public reads, retaining in-frame beta chains. Each record represents a unique CDR3 protein, reported with the most common genes and DNA among its rows. TCRdb's processing, not the study's, gives the V and J calls here. The sample table holds 130,000 or so distinct CDR3 sequences, of which over 20% were seen once. 67% of the sample is taken by the ten largest.

Hyperthyroidism patients were aged 18 to 65 years and newly diagnosed, with disease duration of less than 2 months. The study excluded patients with uncontrolled infections, other autoimmune diseases, pregnancy or lactation. Diagnoses relied on clinical symptoms, serum thyroxine and TRAb, thyroid ultrasound and orbital computed tomography. Blood from progressor patients was drawn when they were first diagnosed with hyperthyroidism, before any ophthalmopathy symptoms appeared. PBMCs were isolated from 10 ml of fresh peripheral blood by Ficoll-Paque density gradient centrifugation. Patients classed as progressors first received a Graves' hyperthyroidism diagnosis and then went on to develop ophthalmopathy during follow-up. Total RNA was extracted with Trizol reagent, and quality was checked on an Agilent 2100 Bioanalyzer. This clonotype was seen more than once but under ten times. What this receptor recognizes is not known. No quality values exist for individual bases; no much larger clone is one base distant.

V trim: 3 bases; J trim: 6 bases; unmatched bases: 22. CDR1 and CDR2 (GTSNPN, SVGIG) derive from the germline V gene (reference sequence). The CDR3 sequence holds 18 residues, the cysteine and phenylalanine included. CDR3 DNA only is kept here, 54 bases in frame from base 1. Findings and caveats that apply to the study as a whole: A model built on a 13 V-J signature distinguished ophthalmopathy from stable hyperthyroidism, reaching around 90% sensitivity and around 82% specificity in cross-validation and 80%/75% in testing. Blood samples also contained most of the expanded thyroid clonotypes (frequency above 0.001), which suggests that blood repertoires may reflect thyroid immune responses. In validation, the model predicted progression to ophthalmopathy a median of roughly 6.5 months before onset, with roughly 68% sensitivity and more than 72% specificity. No statistical method was used to fix the sample size in advance, and group allocation was not hidden from the investigators.

The clonotype was recovered from a woman in her forties or fifties with Graves' hyperthyroidism that later progressed to Graves' ophthalmopathy. Material: blood. The sequence links TRBV30 to TRBJ2-7, with 8 middle bases fitting TRBD2. Here is the DNA: TGTGCCTGGAGAATGGCCCAAATACAGACCCGGGGGGGTGTCGAGCAGTACTTC. Its translation reads: CAWRMAQIQTRGGVEQYF.